A selection of T cell receptor beta chains follows, all from one sample in a study of T cell changes during pregnancy in multiple sclerosis. Data came from immunoSEQ multiplex PCR; TCRdb stores just in-frame clones and leaves some out. This sample yields around 49,000 clones, of which 90% are seen a single time; under 6.5% belongs to the top ten. This sample comprised peripheral blood, obtained after pregnancy. The receptors derive from a female donor in good health, enrolled as a control in a pregnancy study. Both conserved end residues are part of each CDR3. The D gene is left open where the match is weak. The size of a clone is reported for some rows only, either as once, few or many, or as a class for expanded clones.

v_gene	d_gene	j_gene	abundance	CDR3nt	CDR3aa
TRBV29-1	.	TRBJ2-7	.	TGCAGCGTTGAATTATGGGATAGGGAGTTGTCCTACGAGCAGTACTTC	CSVELWDRELSYEQYF
TRBV6-1	TRBD1	TRBJ2-2	.	TGTGCCAGCAGGTTACAGGGGGCCGGGGAGCTGTTTTTT	CASRLQGAGELFF
TRBV5-6	TRBD1	TRBJ1-1	.	TGTGCCAGCAGCCGGGACAGGGATACTGAAGCTTTCTTT	CASSRDRDTEAFF
TRBV7-9	TRBD2	TRBJ2-1	.	TGTGCCAGCAGCTTAGCGGGTAGCGGGAGCACCTACAATGAGCAGTTCTTC	CASSLAGSGSTYNEQFF
TRBV30	TRBD1	TRBJ2-7	.	TGTGCCTGGAGTGAAAAATCCGGGACAGGGCCGGCCTACGAGCAGTACTTC	CAWSEKSGTGPAYEQYF
TRBV23-1	.	TRBJ2-7	.	TGCGCCAACAAATACTACGAGCAGTACTTC	CANKYYEQYF
TRBV5-1	TRBD2	TRBJ2-1	.	TGCGCCAGCAGTCGCTACTCGGGGCTAGCGGGGAATTACAATGAGCAGTTCTTC	CASSRYSGLAGNYNEQFF
TRBV10-1	.	TRBJ2-7	.	TGCGCCATCCCGAAGGGGTCCTACGAGCAGTACTTC	CAIPKGSYEQYF
TRBV19	TRBD1	TRBJ2-3	.	TGTGCCAGTACCAAATTGACAGGGGGCGGCCCAGATACGCAGTATTTT	CASTKLTGGGPDTQYF
TRBV6-6	.	TRBJ1-5	.	TGTGCCAGCAGTTACTTAGACTCTAGCAATCAGCCCCAGCATTTT	CASSYLDSSNQPQHF
TRBV4-2	.	TRBJ1-5	.	TGTGCCAGCAGCCAAGGGGAGGATAGCAATCAGCCCCAGCATTTT	CASSQGEDSNQPQHF
TRBV18	.	TRBJ1-6	.	TGTGCCAGCTCACCCGGCGGGGAAGGATCACCCCTCCACTTT	CASSPGGEGSPLHF
TRBV4-2	TRBD2	TRBJ2-3	.	TGTGCCAGCAGCCAGGGACTAGCGGGGGGGCCAGATACGCAGTATTTT	CASSQGLAGGPDTQYF
TRBV10-3	.	TRBJ2-1	.	TGTGCCATCACCGAGCCAGGGGAGGGTTTGAATGAGCAGTTCTTC	CAITEPGEGLNEQFF
TRBV6-5	TRBD1	TRBJ2-5	.	TGTGCCAGCAGTGACGCGACAGGGCCAGAGACCCAGTACTTC	CASSDATGPETQYF
TRBV29-1	TRBD1	TRBJ1-4	once	TGCAGCGTTTGGACAGGGGGCAATGAAAAACTGTTTTTT	CSVWTGGNEKLFF
TRBV19	.	TRBJ1-6	.	TGTGCCAGTAGTACGACCAGCGGTTCACCCCTCCACTTT	CASSTTSGSPLHF
TRBV7-9	TRBD2	TRBJ2-7	.	TGTGCCAGCAGCTTAGCGGGAGGGCGGGAGCGATCCTACGAGCAGTACTTC	CASSLAGGRERSYEQYF
TRBV28	TRBD1	TRBJ2-7	.	TGTGCCAGCAGACCGGGACAGGGATACGAGCAGTACTTC	CASRPGQGYEQYF
TRBV11-2	.	TRBJ2-7	.	TGTGCCAGCAGCAAGGCAGGGCTGAACGAGCAGTACTTC	CASSKAGLNEQYF
TRBV7-2	TRBD1	TRBJ1-2	.	TGTGCCAGCAGCGGGACAGGCTTGAGAGCTAACTATGGCTACACCTTC	CASSGTGLRANYGYTF
TRBV15	.	TRBJ1-1	.	TGTGCCACCAGCAGAGATGGCGGGAACACTGAAGCTTTCTTT	CATSRDGGNTEAFF
TRBV11-2	.	TRBJ1-3	.	TGTGCCAGCAGCTTCGCGGGACCTGGAAACACCATATATTTT	CASSFAGPGNTIYF
TRBV4-2	.	TRBJ2-7	.	TGTGCCAGCAGCCCCTTGGCTTACGAGCAGTACTTC	CASSPLAYEQYF
TRBV5-4	TRBD1	TRBJ2-5	few	TGTGCCAGCAGCTCAGGGGACAGTGGGGTTCAAGAGACCCAGTACTTC	CASSSGDSGVQETQYF
TRBV5-1	TRBD1	TRBJ1-5	.	TGCGCCAGCAGTTTAGGGGGCGCAGGTCAGCCCCAGCATTTT	CASSLGGAGQPQHF
TRBV15	.	TRBJ1-4	.	TGTGCCACCAGCAGATCTTTTGACGGAGGAGGTAATGAAAAACTGTTTTTT	CATSRSFDGGGNEKLFF
TRBV6-6	TRBD1	TRBJ1-2	.	TGTGCCAGCAGTTACTCCGGGACAGGGGACTATGGCTACACCTTC	CASSYSGTGDYGYTF
TRBV2	TRBD2	TRBJ2-1	.	TGTGCCAACGGGGATAGCGGGAGGCTCTATGAGCAGTTCTTC	CANGDSGRLYEQFF
TRBV27	.	TRBJ1-4	.	TGTGCCAGCAGTTTCAGGGAGGATGAAAAACTGTTTTTT	CASSFREDEKLFF
TRBV29-1	TRBD1	TRBJ2-1	.	TGCAGCTCAATTGGACAGGGAGACAATGAGCAGTTCTTC	CSSIGQGDNEQFF